The present entry profiles one T cell receptor beta chain with its context. This sample is part of a study of blood T cell repertoires in COVID-19. As for the study in general: COVID-19 samples from acute and convalescent phases originated in the United States, Italy and Spain.

In the original analysis: Estimated nucleated cell counts came from reference gene primer amplification. Profiling relied on immunoSEQ multiplex PCR, and the TCRdb table lists in-frame clones only, not all of them. V and J calls and clone size are given by that table; D and trimming were obtained from the DNA. The profile shows about 310,000 clones, 85% of them singletons. Self-reported history from a screening survey and questionnaire set each donor's cohort. Within the 2 weeks before study entry, each person in the exposed group met a COVID-19 case. Germline V gives CDR1 MDHEN, CDR2 SYDVKM. With 6 bases clipped from V and 4 bases from J, the junction kept 5 bases outside the gene matches. The CDR3 extends over 14 amino acids.

Sequencing was carried out using PBMCs or T cells enriched from blood (not recorded which). The receptor comes from a woman in her twenties or thirties who had been exposed to COVID-19. J is TRBJ1-4 and V is TRBV28; the match to TRBD1 covers 7 bases. The CDR3 is CASSNTGDNEKLFF. The CDR3 DNA reads TGTGCCAGCAGCAATACAGGGGATAATGAAAAACTGTTTTTT. Filled out from reference TRBV28 and TRBJ1-4, the complete variable domain reads DVKVTQSSRYLVKRTGEKVFLECVQDMDHENMFWYRQDPGLGLRLIYFSYDVKMKEKGDIPEGYSVSREKKERFSLILESASTNQTSMYLCASSNTGDNEKLFFGSGTQLSVL.